The T cell receptor (beta chain) described here comes from a study of blood T cell repertoires in COVID-19. Study at large: PBMCs, B-cell-depleted T cells, or T cells were the source of the cDNA or gDNA that made up the material.

This clone has a handful of counts. Authors' data handling: The assay estimated nucleated cells by amplifying reference gene primers. Sequencing was performed with immunoSEQ multiplex PCR; in TCRdb, only in-frame clones are kept and a portion is missing. Clone size and V and J calls were adopted from that table, with D and trimming inferred from the DNA. The table shows 170,000 or so clones, with more than 85% occurring only once. Sequences were obtained from peripheral blood. The TCR was taken from a man aged 55 to 70 with COVID-19, enrolled during active disease.

For the CDR3, the DNA is TGTGCCACCCGGGACAGTCACCTTAGCAATCAGCCCCAGCATTTT. Amino acids: CATRDSHLSNQPQHF. The genes are TRBV2 and TRBJ1-5, with TRBD1 matching 7 bases. The CDR3 contains 15 residues. Germline values: CDR1 SNHLY, CDR2 FYNNEI. V gave up 10 bases and J gave up 0 bases; unmatched junction bases: 9.